This T cell receptor (beta chain) was sequenced for a study of T-cell memory formation after mild COVID-19 (dated by TCRdb to about 2021). As for the study more broadly: TCR sequence clusters from the two donors were largely donor specific. In a couple of donors, T-cell clones that expanded and contracted after mild COVID-19 were tracked by sequencing TCRalpha and TCRbeta repertoires over time. The cohort comprised two young, previously healthy adult volunteers, one female and one male. The study at large found these results: From day 15 to 85, contracting clones showed balanced CD4/CD8 phenotypes, whereas a second wave of clones that expanded from day 15 to 37 leaned towards CD4+. The study covered only a couple of mild cases, and larger cohorts including severe cases with pre-infection samples were considered necessary. SARS-CoV-2 specificity was not confirmed for the second-wave clones peaking on day 37. Contracting CD4+ clones were found mainly in CM and EM memory subsets, while CD8+ clones were enriched in EMRA. Some responding clones were detected in pre-infection memory, which suggested that pre-existing cross-reactive memory T cells had joined the SARS-CoV-2 response.

Ficoll-Paque density gradient centrifugation was the method used to isolate PBMCs. Remarks on this clonotype: Its antigen is currently not known. The input lacks base qualities; no much larger clone sits a single base away.

Data came from an Illumina NovaSeq 6000. TCRalpha and TCRbeta cDNA libraries were built by 5'RACE with constant-segment primers, adding sample barcodes and unique molecular identifiers. RNA was extracted from every sample with Trizol reagent. The libraries were amplified in two PCR steps, and the second step added a second sample barcode and Illumina TruSeq adapters. Sequencing of the libraries was done on an Illumina NovaSeq, producing 2 x 150 bp paired-end reads. The source study handled its data this way. Reads were demultiplexed and collapsed into UMI-guided consensus sequences with migec v1.2.7. With mixcr v2.1.11, UMI consensuses were aligned to TRA and TRB V and J templates and assembled into clonotypes. A clonotype was counted as expanded or contracted only if both edgeR and NoisET called the change significant, with noise models trained on biological replicates. For edgeR calls, the thresholds were a false discovery rate-adjusted p below 0.01 and a log2 fold-change of 1. PCA with hierarchical clustering of max-normalized trajectories of the 1000 most abundant clonotypes was used as exploratory dynamics analysis. The CD4 or CD8 phenotype of responding clones was assigned using the separately sequenced CD4+ and CD8+ repertoires. TCRdb itself trimmed the public reads at Q25 with fastp, ran MiXCR and retained productive beta chains. Rows are combined by CDR3 protein, so each entry shows the most common genes and DNA. TCRdb assigned the V and J calls; the authors' analysis was not used. Here the sample has 90,000 to 120,000 distinct CDR3 sequences; more than 9.5% occur a single time. The ten largest clones add up to approximately 40% of the sample.

The CDR3 has 14 amino acids, counting the end cysteine and phenylalanine. The entry retains the CDR3 DNA only, 42 bases that are in frame from base 1. Cut back by 5 bases and 4 bases, the V and J ends lie 15 bases apart. Taken from the germline V gene (reference sequence), the CDR1 and CDR2 loops are SEHNR and FQNEAQ. This sequence originates from a man in his late teens or twenties who had mild COVID-19 (a few samples of this study predate the infection). The sample titles of this study are shuffled in the database, so cell type and time point are left out; the donor was told from shared clones. The V gene is TRBV7-9 and the J gene is TRBJ2-7, with the D gene not clear enough to name. Sample: PBMCs or a T cell subset sorted from them (not recorded which). The nucleotide sequence reads as follows: TGTGCCAGCAGCCCTCCCGAGACGACATACGAGCAGTACTTC. This sequence encodes CASSPPETTYEQYF. The entire variable domain, with the stretches around the CDR3 drawn from the reference TRBV7-9 and TRBJ2-7 proteins, is DTGVSQNPRHKITKRGQNVTFRCDPISEHNRLYWYRQTLGQGPEFLTYFQNEAQLEKSRLLSDRFSAERPKGSFSTLEIQRTEQGDSAMYLCASSPPETTYEQYFGPGTRLTVT.